A selection of T cell receptor beta chains follows, all from one sample in a study of CD8 T cells in ankylosing spondylitis. TCRdb re-analysed the 5' RACE reads in MiXCR, keeping a single row per CDR3 protein. The sample records 750,000 to 850,000 distinct CDR3 sequences, over 9.5% being singletons. The sequencing sample was made of blood, either unsorted or a sorted T cell fraction (not recorded which). Receptors originate from a male donor with ankylosing spondylitis. The CDR3 runs from the conserved cysteine through the conserved F or W. D genes are given only for firm matches.

V	D	J	CDR3
TRBV28	-	TRBJ1-1	CASSLRPSGTEAFF
TRBV2	TRBD1	TRBJ1-5	CASSEGDRDQPQHF
TRBV6-1	-	TRBJ2-1	CASRGTGPWGEQFF
TRBV5-1	TRBD1	TRBJ2-3	CASSSGGQANTDTQYF
TRBV5-1	-	TRBJ2-2	CASSLESGNTGELFF
TRBV12-3/TRBV12-4	TRBD1	TRBJ2-7	CASRPTTGGREQYF
TRBV7-2	TRBD2	TRBJ2-1	CASSLRAGGPNNEQFF
TRBV5-1	-	TRBJ2-2	CASSFGEYTGELFF
TRBV9	-	TRBJ2-3	CASSVGGPLADTQYF
TRBV18	-	TRBJ2-1	CASSPSGPRDEQFF
TRBV28	-	TRBJ1-2	CASSLLSGEGTF
TRBV20-1	-	TRBJ2-5	CSANEQETQYF
TRBV4-3	TRBD1	TRBJ1-4	CASSQQGTGGYEKLFF
TRBV7-9	TRBD1	TRBJ2-1	CASSRGQGQGNEQFF
TRBV7-2	TRBD2	TRBJ2-7	CASSFGAGEYYEQYF
TRBV20-1	TRBD1	TRBJ1-1	CSARGTGRAFF
TRBV10-3	-	TRBJ1-1	CAISEGRGQGYVGEAFF
TRBV7-2	TRBD1	TRBJ2-5	CASRQFRGPGETQYF
TRBV20-1	-	TRBJ2-7	CSARDLYYRRYEQYF
TRBV5-1	-	TRBJ2-2	CASSPRVVAGELFF
TRBV5-1	-	TRBJ2-7	CASRAGTIEPQYF
TRBV6-2/TRBV6-3	-	TRBJ2-5	CASSPRRGTQYF
TRBV7-9	-	TRBJ2-4	CASSFGGYRGLQYF
TRBV20-1	TRBD1	TRBJ2-5	CSAPRTGVYETQYF
TRBV5-1	-	TRBJ2-3	CASSLNGGPLWDTQYF
TRBV11-2	-	TRBJ1-1	CASSSRGTDTEAFF
TRBV5-1	TRBD2	TRBJ2-2	CASSSGGTLNTGELFF
TRBV7-6	-	TRBJ2-7	CASSLEVYGEQYF
TRBV6-2/TRBV6-3	-	TRBJ2-7	CASSRPLSYEQYF
TRBV25-1	-	TRBJ1-6	CASSPQWGAGWPLHF
TRBV29-1	-	TRBJ2-7	CSARHPTTYEQYF
TRBV28	TRBD1	TRBJ1-1	CASRLTGVRAMNTEAFF
TRBV28	TRBD1	TRBJ2-3	CASRVRDRETGYF
TRBV20-1	TRBD1	TRBJ1-1	CSARVPRTGSTHEAFF
TRBV20-1	TRBD1	TRBJ2-3	CSARVGTGAPDTQYF
TRBV5-5	-	TRBJ1-4	CASSLASAVTNEKLFF
TRBV12-3/TRBV12-4	-	TRBJ1-1	CASRARSNTEAFF